The sequence of this T cell receptor beta chain was determined in a study of OX40 agonist ivuxolimab in advanced cancers. Assay used: immunoSEQ multiplex PCR; TCRdb lists only in-frame clones, some missing. The sample has about 71,000 clones, about nine tenths seen once. Trimming took 2 bases from V and 2 from J, leaving 7 bases between them. Looked up from germline, CDR1 is SGHKS and CDR2 is YYEKEE (reference sequence). CDR3 length equals 13 residues. V gene TRBV5-5 combines with J gene TRBJ1-2; no clear D gene. The sample here was CD4+ or CD8+ T cells sorted from blood, taken in a trial of the OX40 agonist ivuxolimab. The TCR was taken from an adult with an advanced solid tumor such as melanoma, head and neck, liver or kidney cancer. In DNA form, the CDR3 reads TGTGCCAGCAGCTTAAGGCCGAACTATGGCTACACCTTC. This gives the protein CASSLRPNYGYTF.